What follows is one T cell receptor beta chain and its context. The repertoire was sequenced with immunoSEQ multiplex PCR; TCRdb's copy has only in-frame clones and lacks some. This sample has about 130,000 clones; roughly 90% occur once, and the top ten carry about 8%. The data are from a study of identifying expanded T cells in peripheral blood. Germline-derived CDR1 and CDR2 are MNHEY and SVGAGI. The CDR3 runs to 14 residues. The V end was cut by 7 bases, the J end by 0 bases, with 11 bases between. What was sequenced was blood. The rearrangement joins TRBV6-5 to TRBJ2-3; D not certain. This clonotype originated in a person aged 18 to 70 in good health. DNA for the CDR3: TGTGCCAGCACCAACACATTTAGCACAGATACGCAGTATTTT. This encodes CASTNTFSTDTQYF.